The 13 T cell receptor beta chains below all came from one sample that was sequenced in a study. Via MiXCR, TCRdb re-called the 5' RACE reads, giving one row per CDR3 protein. The sample comprises around 57,000 distinct CDR3 sequences, roughly 30% of which are singletons, and roughly 3% rests with the top ten. The specimen was tumor-infiltrating memory CD4+ T cells sorted from the breast tumor. Subset indicated: memory CD4+ T cells, CD4+CD45RO+CD25-. These receptors came from a female donor with breast cancer.

This chain links TRBV20-1 with TRBJ2-1, with D possibly being TRBD2 (7 bases). Germline loops: CDR1 DFQATT, CDR2 SNEGSKA (reference sequence). CDR3 length: 14 residues. V lost 5 bases and J 4 bases, leaving 15 bases between the germline ends. The CDR3 reads CSAPVGGTYNEQFF. Here the CDR3 DNA reads TGCAGTGCTCCCGTCGGGGGGACATACAATGAGCAGTTCTTC.

The chain recombines TRBV20-1 with TRBJ1-4; D not certain. V lost 6 bases, J lost 4 bases, and 9 bases lay in between. The CDR3 contains 12 residues. Germline CDR1 reads DFQATT; CDR2 reads SNEGSKA (reference sequence). This CDR3 reads CSARCGNEKLFF. CDR3 DNA: TGCAGTGCCCGGTGTGGTAATGAAAAACTGTTTTTT.

CDR3 protein: CASSTKRGQGEGSNQPQHF. CDR3 in DNA: TGTGCCAGTAGTACCAAGAGGGGACAGGGAGAAGGAAGCAATCAGCCCCAGCATTTT. This rearrangement joins TRBV19 to TRBJ1-5, with TRBD1 identical over 9 bases. Germline-derived CDR1 and CDR2 are LNHDA and SQIVND (reference sequence). J lost 1 base, V lost 4 bases, and 14 bases had no gene match. This CDR3 spans 19 amino acids.

The gene calls are TRBV5-5 and TRBJ2-3; D not certain. Trimming took 3 bases from V and 0 from J, leaving 2 bases between them. This CDR3 region has 12 residues. CDR1 is SGHKS, CDR2 YYEKEE, per germline (reference sequence). The DNA of the CDR3 is TGTGCCAGCAGCTACAGCACAGATACGCAGTATTTT. Its protein product is CASSYSTDTQYF. The variable domain in full, completed from reference TRBV5-5 and TRBJ2-3, reads DAGVTQSPTHLIKTRGQQVTLRCSPISGHKSVSWYQQVLGQGPQFIFQYYEKEERGRGNFPDRFSARQFPNYSSELNVNALLLGDSALYLCASSYSTDTQYFGPGTRLTVL.

A word on this clonotype: Relative to the germline gene, one junction end is altered; a read error may explain this. The chain carries TRBV7-2 and TRBJ2-5; D is ambiguous. CDR1 and CDR2 from the germline V gene are SGHTA and FQGNSA. This CDR3 has 12 amino acids. CDR3 region: CVSSAIKETQYF. CDR3 DNA sequence: TGTGTCAGCAGCGCTATAAAAGAGACCCAGTACTTC.

This clonotype was detected a few times. The CDR3 DNA reads as TGCGCCAGCAGCCAAAATACAGGGAGCAATCAGCCCCAGCATTTT. Its translation is CASSQNTGSNQPQHF. The chain employs TRBV4-3 and TRBJ1-5; tentatively, D is TRBD1 (6 bases). The V end was cut by 2 bases, the J end by 1 base, with 9 bases between. CDR3 length equals 15 residues. Germline V gene sequence: CDR1 LGHNA, CDR2 YSLEER.

This chain joins TRBV7-2 and TRBJ2-7, with TRBD1 as a possible D gene (6 bases). The CDR3 consists of 13 residues. Germline-derived CDR1 and CDR2 are SGHTA and FQGNSA. V lost 0 bases to trimming and J lost 3 bases, with 6 bases between them. CDR3 sequence reads: CASSLADSYEQYF. The CDR3 DNA reads TGTGCCAGCAGCTTAGCGGACAGCTACGAGCAGTACTTC.

This rearrangement joins TRBV7-2 to TRBJ1-2, with D uncertain. The CDR3 loop spans 11 amino acids. Germline values: CDR1 SGHTA, CDR2 FQGNSA. Trimming removed 5 bases at V and 7 bases at J, with 8 bases between. The CDR3 sequence is CASSLSAGYTF. For the CDR3, the DNA is TGTGCCAGCAGCCTAAGCGCTGGCTACACCTTC. The whole variable domain, filled in from reference TRBV7-2 and TRBJ1-2, reads GAGVSQSPSNKVTEKGKDVELRCDPISGHTALYWYRQSLGQGLEFLIYFQGNSAPDKSGLPSDRFSAERTGGSVSTLTIQRTQQEDSAVYLCASSLSAGYTFGSGTRLTVV.

This clonotype is categorized as medium-sized. DNA for the CDR3: TGTGCCAGCAGCTTAGCGCAGGATCTTGAAGCTTTCTTT. Translating gives CASSLAQDLEAFF. This sequence joins TRBV7-8 and TRBJ1-1; D ambiguous. Germline assignment: CDR1 SGHVS and CDR2 FQNEAQ. The V end lost 0 bases, the J end lost 7 bases, and 9 bases lay between the germline ends. The CDR3 length is 13 residues.

Comment on this clonotype: The conserved final phenylalanine or tryptophan is absent from the CDR3, which likely points to a read error. It is unclear where the CDR3 begins or ends on the DNA, so no DNA is shown, and the CDR3 is as TCRdb lists it. This chain links TRBV12-2 with TRBJ1-5. TRBV12-2 is marked as a pseudogene. A total of 14 residues make up the CDR3, ends included. The CDR3 region is CASRFDCRTQPQNL.

The chain has TRBV9 and TRBJ2-3; D call uncertain. Germline lookup yields CDR1 SGDLS and CDR2 YYNGEE. V was shortened by 0 bases and J by 2 bases, with 10 bases between the two germline ends. The CDR3 has 15 residues. The CDR3 coding sequence is TGTGCCAGCAGCGTAGACGCGTTCAACACAGATACGCAGTATTTT. This sequence encodes CASSVDAFNTDTQYF.

The chain joins TRBV20-1 to TRBJ2-1; D is unresolved. Germline V gene sequence: CDR1 DFQATT, CDR2 SNEGSKA (reference sequence). There are 13 residues in the CDR3. Trimming took off 3 bases at V and 8 bases at J, with 14 bases between the two ends. CDR3 in DNA: TGCAGTGCTAGCGAAGGTAACCGGGATGAGCAGTTCTTC. Translation gives CSASEGNRDEQFF.

This chain joins TRBV4-2 and TRBJ2-1; maybe TRBD2 (6 bases). The CDR3 has 15 residues. The germline V gene has CDR1 LGHNA and CDR2 YNFKEQ. V was trimmed by 0 bases and J by 4 bases, leaving 10 bases between them. CDR3 DNA sequence: TGTGCCAGCAGCCAAGAATCTAGCGAGTACAATGAGCAGTTCTTC. Residues: CASSQESSEYNEQFF.